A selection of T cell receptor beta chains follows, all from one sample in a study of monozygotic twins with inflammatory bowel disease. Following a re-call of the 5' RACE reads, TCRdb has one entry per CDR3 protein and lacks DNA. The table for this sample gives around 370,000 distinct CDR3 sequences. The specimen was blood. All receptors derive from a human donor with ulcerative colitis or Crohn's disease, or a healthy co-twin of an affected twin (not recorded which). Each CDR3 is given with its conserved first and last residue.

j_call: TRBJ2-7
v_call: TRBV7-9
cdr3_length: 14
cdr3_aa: CASSARQGAYEQYF

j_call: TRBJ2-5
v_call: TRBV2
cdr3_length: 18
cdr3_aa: CASTPVGTSGGSQETQYF

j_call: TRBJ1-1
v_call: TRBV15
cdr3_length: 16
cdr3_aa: CATSRLMTGVNTEAFF

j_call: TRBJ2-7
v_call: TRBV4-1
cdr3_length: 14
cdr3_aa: CASSQVGRNYEQYF

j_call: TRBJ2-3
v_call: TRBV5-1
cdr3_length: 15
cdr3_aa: CASSGGTSGGDTQYF

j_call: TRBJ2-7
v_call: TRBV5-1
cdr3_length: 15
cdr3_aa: CASSDEDRGTYEQYF

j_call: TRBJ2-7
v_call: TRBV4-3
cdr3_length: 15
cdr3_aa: CASSQGGDVTDEQYF

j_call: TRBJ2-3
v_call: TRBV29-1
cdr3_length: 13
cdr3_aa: CSVFREGTDTQYF

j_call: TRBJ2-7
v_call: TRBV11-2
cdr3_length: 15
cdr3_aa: CASSYLAGDAYEQYF

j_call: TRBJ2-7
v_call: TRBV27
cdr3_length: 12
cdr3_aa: CASVGVSYEQYF

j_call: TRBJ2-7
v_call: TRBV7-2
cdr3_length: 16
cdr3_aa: CASSVGQGLGLYEQYF

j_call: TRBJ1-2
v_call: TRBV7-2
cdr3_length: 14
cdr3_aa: CASSLGVQGIGYIF

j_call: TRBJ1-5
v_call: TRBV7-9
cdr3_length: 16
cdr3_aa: CASSSTLGTVNQPQHF

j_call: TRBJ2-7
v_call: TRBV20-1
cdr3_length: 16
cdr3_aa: CSARDRDAPWDYEQYF

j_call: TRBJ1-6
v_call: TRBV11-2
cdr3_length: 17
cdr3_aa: CASSLLGSLGGYSPLHF

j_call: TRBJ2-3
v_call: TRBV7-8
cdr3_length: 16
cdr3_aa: CASSRTLARGADTQYF

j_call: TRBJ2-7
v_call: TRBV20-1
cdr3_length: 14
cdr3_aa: CSAKQGFGAYEQYF

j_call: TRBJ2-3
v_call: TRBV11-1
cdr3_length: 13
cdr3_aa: CASSLSVMDTQYF

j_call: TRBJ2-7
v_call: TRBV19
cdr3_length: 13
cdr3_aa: CASTAGRTYEQYF

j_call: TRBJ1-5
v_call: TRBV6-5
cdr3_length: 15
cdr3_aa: CASFRGGGSNQPQHF

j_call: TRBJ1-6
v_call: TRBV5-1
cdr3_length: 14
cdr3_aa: CASRSGQGYSPLHF

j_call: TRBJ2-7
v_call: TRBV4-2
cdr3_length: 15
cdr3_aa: CASSQQVGGSYEQYF

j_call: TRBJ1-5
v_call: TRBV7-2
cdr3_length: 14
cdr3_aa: CASSFKGWSQPQHF

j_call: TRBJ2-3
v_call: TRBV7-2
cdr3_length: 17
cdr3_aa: CASSLDRARATTDTQYF

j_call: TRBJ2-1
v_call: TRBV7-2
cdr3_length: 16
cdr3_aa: CASSSARITIYNEQFF

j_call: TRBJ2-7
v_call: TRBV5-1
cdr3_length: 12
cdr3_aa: CASSWTGTEQYF

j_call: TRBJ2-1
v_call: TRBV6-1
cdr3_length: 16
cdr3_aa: CASSPYSGGVSNEQFF

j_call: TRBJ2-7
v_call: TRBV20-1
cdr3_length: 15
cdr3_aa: CSARSRDFQAYEQYF

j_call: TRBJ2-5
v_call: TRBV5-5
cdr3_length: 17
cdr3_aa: CASSLALGPPFQETQYF

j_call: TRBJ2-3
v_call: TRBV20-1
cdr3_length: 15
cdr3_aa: CSARESERGTDTQYF

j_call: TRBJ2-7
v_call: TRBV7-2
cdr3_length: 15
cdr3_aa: CASSRDRDRTYEQYF

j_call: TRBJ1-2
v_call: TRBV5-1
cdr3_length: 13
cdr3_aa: CASSPETSGGYTF

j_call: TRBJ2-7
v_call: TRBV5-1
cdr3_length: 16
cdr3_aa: CASSQIRDRGHYEQYF

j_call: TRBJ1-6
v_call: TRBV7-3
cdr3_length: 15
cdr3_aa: CASSLTTGVNSPLHF

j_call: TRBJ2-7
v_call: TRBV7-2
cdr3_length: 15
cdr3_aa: CASSLGGTTTYEQYF

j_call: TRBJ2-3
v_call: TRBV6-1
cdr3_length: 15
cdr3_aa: CASTPLAFGGDTQYF

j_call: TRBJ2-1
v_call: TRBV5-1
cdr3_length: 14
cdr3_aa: CASSSGTLYNEQFF

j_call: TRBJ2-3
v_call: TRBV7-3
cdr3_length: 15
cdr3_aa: CASSLGPTSTDTQYF

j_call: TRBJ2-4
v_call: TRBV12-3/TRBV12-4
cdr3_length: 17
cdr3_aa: CASSLGLIHLAKNIQYF

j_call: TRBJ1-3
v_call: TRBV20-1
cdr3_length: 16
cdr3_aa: CSARDGRGSPGNTIYF

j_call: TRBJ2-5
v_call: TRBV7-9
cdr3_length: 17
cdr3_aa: CASSLKGLTDYMGTQYF

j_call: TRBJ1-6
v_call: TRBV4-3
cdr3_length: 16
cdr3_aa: CASSLTRPSWDSPLHF

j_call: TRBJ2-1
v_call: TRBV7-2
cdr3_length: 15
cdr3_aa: CASSETSVLYNEQFF

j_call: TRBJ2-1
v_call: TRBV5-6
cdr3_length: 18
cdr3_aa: CASSLPPGQGAQKNEQFF

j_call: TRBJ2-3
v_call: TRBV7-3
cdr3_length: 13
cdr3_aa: CASSFRGADTQYF

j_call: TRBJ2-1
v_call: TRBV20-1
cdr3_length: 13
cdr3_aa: CSAPREFGNEQFF

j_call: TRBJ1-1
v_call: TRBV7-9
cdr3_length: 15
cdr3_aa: CASSSADRENTEAFF

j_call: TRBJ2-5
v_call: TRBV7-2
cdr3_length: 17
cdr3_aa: CASSLGGLAGNQETQYF

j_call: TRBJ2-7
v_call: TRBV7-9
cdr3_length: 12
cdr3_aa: CASSLRAYEQYF

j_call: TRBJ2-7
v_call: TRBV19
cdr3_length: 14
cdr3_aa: CASSIAGEAYEQYF

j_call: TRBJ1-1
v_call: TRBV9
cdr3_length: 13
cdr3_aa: CASSVVPNTEAFF

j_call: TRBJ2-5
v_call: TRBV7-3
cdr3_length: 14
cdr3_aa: CASSHRGLQETQYF

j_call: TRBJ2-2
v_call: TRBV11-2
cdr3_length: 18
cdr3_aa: CASSLPTRGQGVTGELFF

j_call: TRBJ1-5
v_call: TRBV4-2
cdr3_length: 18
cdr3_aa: CASSQVRDRGLLKEPQHF

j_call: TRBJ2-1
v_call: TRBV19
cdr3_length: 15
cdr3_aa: CASSISPGGYNEQFF

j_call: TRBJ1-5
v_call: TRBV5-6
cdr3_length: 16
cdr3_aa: CASSLGGANSNQPQHF

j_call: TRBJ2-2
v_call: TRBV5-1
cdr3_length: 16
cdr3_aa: CASSLGPGVDTGELFF

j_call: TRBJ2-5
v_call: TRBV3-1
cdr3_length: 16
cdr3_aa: CASSQVTGTGFRRQYF

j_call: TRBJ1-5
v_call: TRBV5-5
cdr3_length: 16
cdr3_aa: CASSLYGGSINQPQHF